The subject of this entry is one TCR beta chain. In this sample, this clone turned up a few times. Its antigen is still unknown. The input lacks base qualities; no much larger clone sits a single base away. Library method: the immunoSEQ multiplex PCR assay. RNA was extracted from all samples and reverse transcribed into cDNA as template for TCR sequencing. SuperScript III was used to make first-strand cDNA, primed with a 2:1 mix of oligo-dT and random hexamers. Amplification bias was assessed with a synthetic immune receptor repertoire, and residual bias was removed computationally. On the study's bioinformatics: Raw reads were preprocessed for error removal, and CDR3 was defined according to IMGT conventions as running from the conserved cysteine to phenylalanine. Clonality was computed as 1 minus the Shannon entropy, with the entropy normalized by log2 of the number of productive unique TCRs. Whether scalp clones were CD4 or CD8 was inferred by matching scalp TCRbeta sequences against CD4 and CD8 repertoires sorted from blood. TCRdb retrieved this table from immuneACCESS and kept in-frame rearrangements only. Not all clones are present; in checked studies, unresolved V genes account for under half, and no reason is known for the remainder. D and trimming come from the DNA, and the V and J calls and clone size come from that table. The sample records more than 200,000 clones, about 40% of which are singletons. The ten largest clones represent roughly 2.6% of the sample.

This specimen's treatment or condition label, interpreted: oral pan-JAK inhibitor, 5-10 mg twice daily. Lesional scalp punch biopsies and peripheral blood were obtained from alopecia areata patients. PBMCs were isolated by density centrifugation and stained for CD3, CD4 and CD8, and CD4+ and CD8+ T cells were sorted on a FACSAria. The data belong to a study of CD8+ T cells in alopecia areata (dated by TCRdb to 2017 to 2018). Broadly, across the study: The treated patients took part in an open-label pilot trial in which moderate-to-severe alopecia areata was treated with oral tofacitinib at 5 to 10 mg twice daily. Tofacitinib was administered for 6 to 18 months, and 6 months of follow-up off drug were then conducted to assess delayed response and recurrence. For the treated patients, the SALT score, which quantifies what percentage of scalp surface area is affected, served as the measure of disease severity. The study used high-throughput TCRbeta sequencing to examine T cell clonal expansion in alopecia areata, in both the C3H/HeJ mouse model and human patients. On the human side, TCRbeta sequencing was run on scalp tissue and on sorted CD4+ and CD8+ peripheral blood T cells from healthy controls and from alopecia areata patients with either patchy or totalis/universalis disease. Biopsies were taken from tofacitinib-treated patients at baseline and again at 4 and 24 weeks into treatment, and several of those patients also had a later scalp biopsy. Clonality in the scalp was compared among normal scalp (n=4), patchy alopecia areata scalp (n=8), and alopecia totalis/universalis scalp (n=8). The RNA source kit depended on sample type: the PAXgene miRNA kit for fixed scalp, the miRNeasy kit for PBMCs, and the RNeasy kit for mouse skin. TCRbeta CDR3 regions were amplified by immunoSEQ multiplex PCR using 35 Vbeta forward and 13 Jbeta reverse primers.

Overall study results and their limits: TCR sequences shared between patients were less clear than in mice, possibly partly because of HLA diversity in the patient population. Lesional scalp, especially in alopecia totalis/universalis, showed higher clonality and more expanded CD8+ clones than normal scalp, suggesting antigenic drive. Many expanded lesional clones persisted in scalp and blood during tofacitinib treatment, which may partly explain relapse after stopping treatment. Because the treated cohort was small and included a single nonresponder, larger studies are needed to assess links between baseline CD8+ expansion and response. Unlike mouse skin, which is dominated by gammadelta T cells, normal human skin has resident alphabeta T cells that are also sequenced, and this complicates analysis of the scalp TCR repertoire. Tofacitinib significantly decreased scalp clonality and the number of expanded CD8+ clones among the top 100 scalp clones.

Sequences SEHNR (CDR1) and FQNEAQ (CDR2) are obtained from the germline V gene (reference sequence). Germline trimming: 3 bases from V, 0 bases from J; junction bases outside gene matches: 1. The cysteine opens and the phenylalanine closes a CDR3 of 14 amino acids. Only the CDR3 portion is preserved as DNA: 42 bases, with reading frame beginning at the first base. The sequence joins TRBV7-9 to TRBJ2-7, with 8 bases in between that match TRBD1. The input for sequencing was CD4+ T cells sorted from blood, taken at approximately week 36, from a patient treated with tofacitinib. The receptor was derived from a human donor with alopecia areata. The CDR3 region: CASSLDRVSYEQYF. The nucleotides read TGTGCCAGCAGCTTGGACAGGGTCTCCTACGAGCAGTACTTC.